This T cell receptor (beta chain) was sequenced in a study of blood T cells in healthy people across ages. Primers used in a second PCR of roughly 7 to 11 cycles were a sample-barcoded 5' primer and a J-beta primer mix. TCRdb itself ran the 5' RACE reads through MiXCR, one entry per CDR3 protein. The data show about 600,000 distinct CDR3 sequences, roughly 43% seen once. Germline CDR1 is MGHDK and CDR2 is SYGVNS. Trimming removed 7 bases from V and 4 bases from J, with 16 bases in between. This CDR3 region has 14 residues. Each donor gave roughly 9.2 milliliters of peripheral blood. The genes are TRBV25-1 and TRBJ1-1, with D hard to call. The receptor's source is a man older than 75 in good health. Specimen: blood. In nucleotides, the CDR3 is TGTGCCAGCACTGACCCCGGAGCCGGCACTGAAGCTTTCTTT. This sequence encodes CASTDPGAGTEAFF.